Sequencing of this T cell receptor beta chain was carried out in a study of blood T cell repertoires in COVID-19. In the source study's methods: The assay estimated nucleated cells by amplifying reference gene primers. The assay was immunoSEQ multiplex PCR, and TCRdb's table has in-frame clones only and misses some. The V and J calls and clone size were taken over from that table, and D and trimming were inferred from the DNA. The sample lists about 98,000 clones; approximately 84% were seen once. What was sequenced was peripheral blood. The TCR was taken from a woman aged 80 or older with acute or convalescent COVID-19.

The CDR3 sequence: CASRGQGMNTEAFF. CDR3 nucleotides: TGTGCCAGCAGGGGACAGGGGATGAACACTGAAGCTTTCTTT. This rearrangement joins TRBV28 to TRBJ1-1; TRBD1 matches 10 bases. J lost 0 bases, V lost 6 bases, and 1 base had no gene match. The CDR3 contains 14 residues. CDR1 MDHEN and CDR2 SYDVKM come from the germline V gene.